This is a list of T cell receptor beta chains from one sample in a study of Graves' ophthalmopathy and Graves' hyperthyroidism. TCRdb passed the multiplex PCR reads through MiXCR, listing each CDR3 protein once. Here the sample spans nearly 400,000 distinct CDR3 sequences, about 17% being singletons. The sample was peripheral blood. The receptors come from a woman aged 18 to 35 with Graves' ophthalmopathy. Each CDR3 is given with its conserved first and last residue. The order of the fields is CDR3 protein, CDR3 DNA, clone size, V gene, D gene, J gene. The D gene is left open where the match is weak. Clone size, where shown, is once, few, many, or a class for clones that have expanded.

CDR3 protein: CASSLSLTRRNTEAFF
CDR3 DNA: TGTGCCAGCAGTTTATCCTTGACCCGGAGAAACACTGAAGCTTTCTTT
clone size: -
V gene: TRBV27
D gene: -
J gene: TRBJ1-1

CDR3 protein: CASSALAGEAGETQYF
CDR3 DNA: TGTGCCAGCAGCGCCCTAGCGGGAGAAGCGGGAGAGACCCAGTACTTC
clone size: many
V gene: TRBV9
D gene: TRBD2
J gene: TRBJ2-5

CDR3 protein: CASRGGTNNSPLHF
CDR3 DNA: TGTGCCAGCAGGGGAGGGACAAATAATTCACCCCTCCACTTT
clone size: many
V gene: TRBV28
D gene: -
J gene: TRBJ1-6

CDR3 protein: CASSLALSGGYGYTF
CDR3 DNA: TGTGCCAGCAGCTTAGCGCTGAGCGGAGGCTATGGCTACACCTTC
clone size: -
V gene: TRBV7-2
D gene: -
J gene: TRBJ1-2

CDR3 protein: CATSPRTSGSYEQYF
CDR3 DNA: TGTGCCACCAGTCCGAGGACTAGTGGGTCCTACGAGCAGTACTTC
clone size: -
V gene: TRBV15
D gene: TRBD2
J gene: TRBJ2-7

CDR3 protein: CASSLKRNSPLHF
CDR3 DNA: TGTGCCAGCAGTTTAAAGAGGAATTCACCCCTCCACTTT
clone size: many
V gene: TRBV27
D gene: -
J gene: TRBJ1-6

CDR3 protein: CASRIDRRMNTEAFF
CDR3 DNA: TGTGCCAGCAGGATAGACAGGAGGATGAACACTGAAGCTTTCTTT
clone size: many
V gene: TRBV7-2
D gene: -
J gene: TRBJ1-1

CDR3 protein: CASSGTASGNTIYF
CDR3 DNA: TGTGCCAGCAGCGGGACAGCCTCTGGAAACACCATATATTTT
clone size: many
V gene: TRBV5-5
D gene: TRBD1
J gene: TRBJ1-3

CDR3 protein: CASSSGPTSGETQYF
CDR3 DNA: TGTGCCAGCAGCTCGGGCCCGACATCTGGGGAGACCCAGTACTTC
clone size: many
V gene: TRBV11-3
D gene: -
J gene: TRBJ2-5

CDR3 protein: CASSSSRGADAYEQYF
CDR3 DNA: TGTGCCAGCAGCTCTTCACGGGGGGCGGACGCCTACGAGCAGTACTTC
clone size: many
V gene: TRBV7-2
D gene: -
J gene: TRBJ2-7

CDR3 protein: CASSAQGLGNQPQHF
CDR3 DNA: TGTGCCAGCAGCGCGCAGGGGTTGGGCAATCAGCCCCAGCATTTT
clone size: -
V gene: TRBV7-2
D gene: -
J gene: TRBJ1-5

CDR3 protein: CASSRELAATNTGELFF
CDR3 DNA: TGCGCCAGCAGCAGGGAACTAGCGGCCACGAACACCGGGGAGCTGTTTTTT
clone size: few
V gene: TRBV5-1
D gene: TRBD2
J gene: TRBJ2-2

CDR3 protein: CASSLVVRGVETQYF
CDR3 DNA: TGTGCCAGCAGCTTGGTGGTCAGGGGGGTAGAGACCCAGTACTTC
clone size: many
V gene: TRBV5-5
D gene: -
J gene: TRBJ2-5

CDR3 protein: CATSDRDRGNTGGETQYF
CDR3 DNA: TGTGCCACCAGTGACCGGGACAGGGGGAACACAGGCGGAGAGACCCAGTACTTC
clone size: many
V gene: TRBV24-1
D gene: TRBD1
J gene: TRBJ2-5

CDR3 protein: CSASVPLEQYF
CDR3 DNA: TGCAGTGCTAGTGTCCCCCTCGAGCAGTACTTC
clone size: many
V gene: TRBV20-1
D gene: -
J gene: TRBJ2-7

CDR3 protein: CATSDRGLEQYF
CDR3 DNA: TGCGCCACCTCGGACAGGGGGCTGGAGCAGTACTTC
clone size: many
V gene: TRBV10-1
D gene: TRBD1
J gene: TRBJ2-7

CDR3 protein: CASAPGGGQPQHF
CDR3 DNA: TGTGCCAGCGCCCCGGGGGGTGGTCAGCCCCAGCATTTT
clone size: few
V gene: TRBV12-3/TRBV12-4
D gene: -
J gene: TRBJ1-5

CDR3 protein: CAISGTFTGELFF
CDR3 DNA: TGTGCCATCAGTGGAACCTTCACCGGGGAGCTGTTTTTT
clone size: many
V gene: TRBV10-3
D gene: -
J gene: TRBJ2-2

CDR3 protein: CASSPDRGRNTEAFF
CDR3 DNA: TGTGCCAGTAGTCCAGACAGGGGTAGGAACACTGAAGCTTTCTTT
clone size: many
V gene: TRBV19
D gene: TRBD1
J gene: TRBJ1-1

CDR3 protein: CASSPGGGSNQPQHF
CDR3 DNA: TGTGCCAGCAGCCCCGGTGGGGGAAGCAATCAGCCCCAGCATTTT
clone size: many
V gene: TRBV12-3/TRBV12-4
D gene: -
J gene: TRBJ1-5

CDR3 protein: CASSLAGGSGASVLTF
CDR3 DNA: TGTGCCAGCAGTTTAGCAGGGGGCAGTGGGGCCAGCGTCCTGACTTTC
clone size: many
V gene: TRBV12-3/TRBV12-4
D gene: TRBD1
J gene: TRBJ2-6

CDR3 protein: CSASPTSGTGGSSYEQYF
CDR3 DNA: TGCAGTGCTAGTCCCACTTCCGGGACGGGCGGGAGTTCCTACGAGCAGTACTTC
clone size: few
V gene: TRBV20-1
D gene: TRBD2
J gene: TRBJ2-7

CDR3 protein: CASGLGRGFYEQYF
CDR3 DNA: TGTGCCAGCGGACTCGGCAGGGGATTTTACGAGCAGTACTTC
clone size: many
V gene: TRBV6-2/TRBV6-3
D gene: -
J gene: TRBJ2-7

CDR3 protein: CASSYSQRGDSPLHF
CDR3 DNA: TGTGCCAGCAGTTACTCGCAGCGAGGAGATTCACCCCTCCACTTT
clone size: -
V gene: TRBV6-2/TRBV6-3
D gene: -
J gene: TRBJ1-6

CDR3 protein: CASSYWTGGVGNQPQHF
CDR3 DNA: TGTGCCAGCAGTTATTGGACAGGGGGCGTAGGCAATCAGCCCCAGCATTTT
clone size: many
V gene: TRBV6-5
D gene: TRBD1
J gene: TRBJ1-5